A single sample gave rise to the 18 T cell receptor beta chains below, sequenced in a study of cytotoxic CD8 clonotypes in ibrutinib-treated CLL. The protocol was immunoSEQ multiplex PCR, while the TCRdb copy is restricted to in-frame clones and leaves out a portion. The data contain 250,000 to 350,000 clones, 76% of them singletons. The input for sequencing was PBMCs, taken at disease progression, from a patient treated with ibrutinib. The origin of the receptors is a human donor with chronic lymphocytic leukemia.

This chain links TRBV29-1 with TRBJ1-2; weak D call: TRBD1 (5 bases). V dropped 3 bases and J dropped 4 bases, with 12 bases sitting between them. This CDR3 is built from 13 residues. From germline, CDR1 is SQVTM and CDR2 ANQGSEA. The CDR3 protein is CSVDFGGRYGYTF. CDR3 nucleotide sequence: TGCAGCGTTGATTTTGGGGGTCGCTATGGCTACACCTTC.

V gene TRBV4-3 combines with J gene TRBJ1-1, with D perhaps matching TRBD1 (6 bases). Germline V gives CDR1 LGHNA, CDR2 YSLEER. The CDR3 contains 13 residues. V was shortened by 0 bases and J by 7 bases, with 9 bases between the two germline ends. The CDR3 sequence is CASSQDRQVEAFF. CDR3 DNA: TGCGCCAGCAGCCAAGATCGACAGGTTGAAGCTTTCTTT.

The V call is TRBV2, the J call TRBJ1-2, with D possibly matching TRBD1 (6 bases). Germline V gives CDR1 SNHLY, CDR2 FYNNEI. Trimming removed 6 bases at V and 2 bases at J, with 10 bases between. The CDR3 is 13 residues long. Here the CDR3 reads CASRARGNYGYTF. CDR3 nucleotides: TGTGCCAGCAGAGCCAGGGGAAACTATGGCTACACCTTC.

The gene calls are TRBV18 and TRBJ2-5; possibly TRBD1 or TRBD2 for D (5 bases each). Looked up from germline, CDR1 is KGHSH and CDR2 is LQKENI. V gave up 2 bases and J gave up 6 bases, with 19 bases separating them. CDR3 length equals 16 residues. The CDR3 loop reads CASSPGSAVEGQTQYF. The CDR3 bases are TGTGCCAGCTCACCAGGATCGGCCGTCGAGGGGCAGACCCAGTACTTC. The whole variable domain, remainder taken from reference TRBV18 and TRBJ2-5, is NAGVMQNPRHLVRRRGQEARLRCSPMKGHSHVYWYRQLPEEGLKFMVYLQKENIIDESGMPKERFSAEFPKEGPSILRIQQVVRGDSAAYFCASSPGSAVEGQTQYFGPGTRLLVL.

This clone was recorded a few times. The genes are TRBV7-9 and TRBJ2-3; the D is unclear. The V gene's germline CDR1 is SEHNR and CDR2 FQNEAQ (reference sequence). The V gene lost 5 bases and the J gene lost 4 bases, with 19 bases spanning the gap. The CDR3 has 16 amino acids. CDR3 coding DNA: TGTGCCAGCAGCCCCCTGGCTGGTTCAGGCGCAGATACGCAGTATTTT. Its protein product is CASSPLAGSGADTQYF. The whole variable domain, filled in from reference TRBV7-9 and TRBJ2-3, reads DTGVSQNPRHKITKRGQNVTFRCDPISEHNRLYWYRQTLGQGPEFLTYFQNEAQLEKSRLLSDRFSAERPKGSFSTLEIQRTEQGDSAMYLCASSPLAGSGADTQYFGPGTRLTVL.

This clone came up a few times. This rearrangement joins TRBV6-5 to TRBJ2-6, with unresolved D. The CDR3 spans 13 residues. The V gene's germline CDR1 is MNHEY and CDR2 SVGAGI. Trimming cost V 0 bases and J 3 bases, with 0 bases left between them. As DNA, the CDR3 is TGTGCCAGCAGTTACTCTGGGGCCAACGTCCTGACTTTC. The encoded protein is CASSYSGANVLTF.

The CDR3 DNA is TGCGCCAGCAGCTTACTAGCGGGTGGCGCAGATACGCAGTATTTT. Encoded protein: CASSLLAGGADTQYF. The chain recombines TRBV5-1 with TRBJ2-3; 9 bases fit TRBD2. V was pared by 2 bases and J by 4 bases, with 5 bases of the junction left unmatched. The CDR3 is made up of 15 amino acids. CDR1 and CDR2 (germline): SGHRS, YFSETQ.

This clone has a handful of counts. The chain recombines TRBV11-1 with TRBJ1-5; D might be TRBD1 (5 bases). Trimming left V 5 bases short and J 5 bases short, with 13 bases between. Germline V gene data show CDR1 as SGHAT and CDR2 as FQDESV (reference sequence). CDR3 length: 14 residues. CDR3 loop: CASSRDGGDQPQHF. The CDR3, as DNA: TGTGCCAGCAGCCGAGACGGGGGGGATCAGCCCCAGCATTTT.

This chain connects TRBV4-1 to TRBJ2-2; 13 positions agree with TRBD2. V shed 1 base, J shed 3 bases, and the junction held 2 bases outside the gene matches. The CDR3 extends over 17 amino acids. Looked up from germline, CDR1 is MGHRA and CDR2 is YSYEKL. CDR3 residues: CASSQAGLAGDTGELFF. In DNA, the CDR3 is TGCGCCAGCAGCCAAGCCGGACTAGCGGGAGACACCGGGGAGCTGTTTTTT.

The CDR3 here is CASSVGAGGAYEQYF. CDR3 sequence (DNA): TGTGCCAGCAGCGTAGGCGCGGGGGGAGCCTACGAGCAGTACTTC. The chain links TRBV9 to TRBJ2-7; 8 bases align to TRBD2. CDR3 size: 15 residues. V lost 0 bases, J lost 2 bases, and 4 bases stayed unmatched. The germline gives CDR1 SGDLS, CDR2 YYNGEE.

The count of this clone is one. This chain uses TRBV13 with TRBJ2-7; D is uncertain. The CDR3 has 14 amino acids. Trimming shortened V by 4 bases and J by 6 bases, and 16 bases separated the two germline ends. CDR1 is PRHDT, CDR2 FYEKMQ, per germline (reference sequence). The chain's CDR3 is CASSSGDIETEQYF. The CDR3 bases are TGTGCCAGCAGCTCCGGAGACATTGAGACCGAGCAGTACTTC.

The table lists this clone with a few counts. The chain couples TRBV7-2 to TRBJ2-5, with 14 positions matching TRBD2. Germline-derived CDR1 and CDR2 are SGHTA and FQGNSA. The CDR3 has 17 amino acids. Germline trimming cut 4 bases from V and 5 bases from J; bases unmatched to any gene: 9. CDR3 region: CASSSLTSGRAGETQYF. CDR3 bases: TGTGCCAGCAGCTCCCTGACTAGCGGGAGGGCCGGGGAGACCCAGTACTTC.

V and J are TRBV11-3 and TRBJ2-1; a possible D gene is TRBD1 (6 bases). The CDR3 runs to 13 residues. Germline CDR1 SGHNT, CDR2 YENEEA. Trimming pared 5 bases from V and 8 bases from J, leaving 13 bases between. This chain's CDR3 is CASSRWDKDEQFF. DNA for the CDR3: TGTGCCAGCAGCCGGTGGGACAAAGATGAGCAGTTCTTC.

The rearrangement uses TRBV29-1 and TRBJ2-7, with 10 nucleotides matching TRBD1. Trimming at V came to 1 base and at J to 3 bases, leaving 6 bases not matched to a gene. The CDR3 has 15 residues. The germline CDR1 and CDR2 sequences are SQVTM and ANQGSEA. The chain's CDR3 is CSVEGRTGGNYEQYF. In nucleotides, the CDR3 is TGCAGCGTTGAAGGGCGGACAGGGGGTAACTACGAGCAGTACTTC.

In DNA form, the CDR3 reads TGTGCCAGTCCTGGACGGATGAACACTGAAGCTTTCTTT. Translated: CASPGRMNTEAFF. V usage is TRBV2 and J usage is TRBJ1-1; D is unclear. The CDR3 covers 13 residues. Germline assignment: CDR1 SNHLY and CDR2 FYNNEI. Trimming removed 9 bases from V and 0 bases from J, with 11 bases in between.

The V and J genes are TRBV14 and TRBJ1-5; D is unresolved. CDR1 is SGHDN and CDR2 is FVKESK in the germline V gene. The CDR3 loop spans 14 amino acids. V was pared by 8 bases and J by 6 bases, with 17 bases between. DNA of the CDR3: TGTGCCAGCCAGTGCACTAGGCTGGGTCAGCCCCAGCATTTT. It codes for CASQCTRLGQPQHF.

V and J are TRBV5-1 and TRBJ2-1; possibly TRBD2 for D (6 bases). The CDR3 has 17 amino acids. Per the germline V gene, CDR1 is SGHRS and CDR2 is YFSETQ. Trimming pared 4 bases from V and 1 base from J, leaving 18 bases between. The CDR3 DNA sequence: TGCGCCAGCAGCCTCCGGCCAATGGACTATTCCTACAATGAGCAGTTCTTC. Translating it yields CASSLRPMDYSYNEQFF.

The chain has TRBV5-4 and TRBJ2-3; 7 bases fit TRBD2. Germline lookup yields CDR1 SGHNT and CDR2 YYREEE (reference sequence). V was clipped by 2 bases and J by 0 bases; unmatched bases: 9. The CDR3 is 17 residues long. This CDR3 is CASSFRLADYSTDTQYF. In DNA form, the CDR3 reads TGTGCCAGCAGCTTTAGGCTAGCGGACTATAGCACAGATACGCAGTATTTT.